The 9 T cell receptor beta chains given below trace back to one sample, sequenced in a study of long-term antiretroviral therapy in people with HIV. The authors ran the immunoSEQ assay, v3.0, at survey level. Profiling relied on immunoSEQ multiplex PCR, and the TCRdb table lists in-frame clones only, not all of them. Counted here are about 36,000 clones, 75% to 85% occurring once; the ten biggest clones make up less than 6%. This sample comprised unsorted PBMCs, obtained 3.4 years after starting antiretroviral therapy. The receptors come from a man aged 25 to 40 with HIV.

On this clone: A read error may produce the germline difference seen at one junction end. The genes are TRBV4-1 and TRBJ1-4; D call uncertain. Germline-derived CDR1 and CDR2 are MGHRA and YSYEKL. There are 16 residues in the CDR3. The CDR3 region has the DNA TGCGCCAGCAGCCAAGCCCAAGATCCCTGGGGTGAAAAGCTGTTTTTT. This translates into CASSQAQDPWGEKLFF.

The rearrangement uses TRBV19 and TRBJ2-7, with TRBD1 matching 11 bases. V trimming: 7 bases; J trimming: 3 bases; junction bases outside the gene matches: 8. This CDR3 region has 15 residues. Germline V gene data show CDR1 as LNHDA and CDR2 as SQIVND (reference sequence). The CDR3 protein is CASTTSDRGLYEQYF. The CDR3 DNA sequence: TGTGCCAGTACCACCTCGGACAGGGGGCTCTACGAGCAGTACTTC.

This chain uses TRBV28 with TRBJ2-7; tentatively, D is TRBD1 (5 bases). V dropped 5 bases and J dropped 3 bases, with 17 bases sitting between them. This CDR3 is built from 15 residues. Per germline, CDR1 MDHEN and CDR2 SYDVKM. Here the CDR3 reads CASSGPWAGNYEQYF. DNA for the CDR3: TGTGCCAGCAGTGGGCCCTGGGCAGGGAACTACGAGCAGTACTTC.

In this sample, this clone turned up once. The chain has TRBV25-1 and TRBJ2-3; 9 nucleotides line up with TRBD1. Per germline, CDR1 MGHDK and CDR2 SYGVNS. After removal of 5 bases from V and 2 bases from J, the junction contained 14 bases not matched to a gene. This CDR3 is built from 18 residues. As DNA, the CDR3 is TGTGCCAGCAGTCCTTCCCCGGGGACAGGGAAGGCCACAGATACGCAGTATTTT. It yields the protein CASSPSPGTGKATDTQYF. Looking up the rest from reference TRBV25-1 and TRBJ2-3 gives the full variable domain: EADIYQTPRYLVIGTGKKITLECSQTMGHDKMYWYQQDPGMELHLIHYSYGVNSTEKGDLSSESTVSRIRTEHFPLTLESARPSHTSQYLCASSPSPGTGKATDTQYFGPGTRLTVL.

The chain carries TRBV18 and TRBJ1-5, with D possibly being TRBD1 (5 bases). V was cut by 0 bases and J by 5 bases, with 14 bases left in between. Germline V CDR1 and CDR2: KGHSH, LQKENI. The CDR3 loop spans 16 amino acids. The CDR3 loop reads CASSPPVAGRYQPQHF. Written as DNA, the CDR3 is TGTGCCAGCTCACCACCGGTGGCAGGGCGTTATCAGCCCCAGCATTTT.

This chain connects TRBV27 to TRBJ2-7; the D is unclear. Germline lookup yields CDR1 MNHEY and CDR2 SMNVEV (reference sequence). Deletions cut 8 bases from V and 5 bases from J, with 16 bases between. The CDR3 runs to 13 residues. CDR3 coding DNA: TGTGCCAGCGGCAGCACTTTGCGGAACGAGCAGTACTTC. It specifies CASGSTLRNEQYF.

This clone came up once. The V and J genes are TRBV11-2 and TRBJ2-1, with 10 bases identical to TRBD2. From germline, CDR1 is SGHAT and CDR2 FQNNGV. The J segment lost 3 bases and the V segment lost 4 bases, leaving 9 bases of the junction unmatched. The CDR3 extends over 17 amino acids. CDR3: CASSSLQREGRYNEQFF. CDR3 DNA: TGTGCCAGCAGCTCCCTCCAGCGGGAGGGCCGCTACAATGAGCAGTTCTTC.

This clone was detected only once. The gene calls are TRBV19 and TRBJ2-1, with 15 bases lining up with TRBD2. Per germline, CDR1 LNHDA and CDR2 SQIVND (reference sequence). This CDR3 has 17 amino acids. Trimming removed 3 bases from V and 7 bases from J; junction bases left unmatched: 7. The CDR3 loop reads CASSIGLAGGPSNEQFF. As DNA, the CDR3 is TGTGCCAGTAGTATCGGACTAGCGGGAGGGCCCTCGAATGAGCAGTTCTTC.

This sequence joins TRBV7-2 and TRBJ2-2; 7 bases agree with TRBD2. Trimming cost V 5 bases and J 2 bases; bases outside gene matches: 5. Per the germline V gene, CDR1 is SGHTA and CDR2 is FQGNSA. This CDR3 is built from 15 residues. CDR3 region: CASSRTSVNTGELFF. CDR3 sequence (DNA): TGTGCCAGCAGCCGCACTAGCGTTAACACCGGGGAGCTGTTTTTT.